These 18 T cell receptor beta chains were all obtained from the same sample, sequenced in a study of T cell responses to AZD1222 COVID-19 vaccine (dated by TCRdb to about 2021). Libraries were made using the immunoSEQ multiplex PCR assay. TCRdb limited this immuneACCESS table to in-frame rearrangements with V and J called. A share of clones is missing; checked studies link under half to unresolved V genes, and the rest is unexplained. Within this sample are about 260,000 clones, with 85% to 95% of them counted one time only. The top ten hold 0.55% of the sample. The sample's time point label is to be understood as: baseline before first vaccination. Sequencing was performed on peripheral blood, taken on day 0 of AZD1222 vaccination. The receptors were gathered from an adult in good health.

This clone was detected only once. The gene calls are TRBV25-1 and TRBJ2-7; D is uncertain. Germline V gene lookup returns CDR1 MGHDK and CDR2 SYGVNS. V was cut by 2 bases and J by 1 base, with 3 bases left in between. The CDR3 covers 12 residues. The CDR3 region is CASSEGSYEQYF. The CDR3 nucleotides are TGTGCCAGCAGTGAAGGGTCCTACGAGCAGTACTTC.

The CDR3 DNA sequence: TGTGCCAGCAGCGTCGGACTAGCGGGAGTCGGAGAGACCCAGTACTTC. This codes for CASSVGLAGVGETQYF. The chain has TRBV9 and TRBJ2-5; 13 bases fit TRBD2. After removal of 2 bases from V and 4 bases from J, the junction contained 5 bases not matched to a gene. This CDR3 region has 16 residues. Germline-derived CDR1 and CDR2 are SGDLS and YYNGEE.

In its sample, this clone was seen once. The genes are TRBV13 and TRBJ2-2; D is uncertain. The CDR3 has 14 amino acids. Germline V gene lookup returns CDR1 PRHDT and CDR2 FYEKMQ (reference sequence). Trimming took 5 bases from V and 4 from J, leaving 11 bases between them. CDR3 loop: CASSNWDSTGELFF. Written as DNA, the CDR3 is TGTGCCAGCAGCAACTGGGATTCCACCGGGGAGCTGTTTTTT.

The chain has TRBV5-6 and TRBJ1-3; possibly TRBD1 for D (6 bases). Germline values: CDR1 SGHDT, CDR2 YYEEEE. This CDR3 is built from 16 residues. Trimming pared 4 bases from V and 3 bases from J, leaving 17 bases between. For the CDR3, the DNA is TGTGCCAGCAGCGTTCAAGCACAGGGCTTTGGAAACACCATATATTTT. Translation: CASSVQAQGFGNTIYF.

This chain uses TRBV20-1 with TRBJ1-2; D not resolved. The CDR3 sequence is 13 residues long. V lost 3 bases to trimming and J lost 4 bases, with 12 bases between them. Germline CDR1 is DFQATT and CDR2 is SNEGSKA (reference sequence). The CDR3 DNA is TGCAGTGCTAGTAAGGCGGAAGCCTATGGCTACACCTTC. This gives the protein CSASKAEAYGYTF.

The chain couples TRBV5-5 to TRBJ1-1; maybe TRBD1 (5 bases). The germline V gene has CDR1 SGHKS and CDR2 YYEKEE (reference sequence). Trimming removed 2 bases from V and 5 bases from J, with 7 bases in between. This CDR3 contains 12 residues. CDR3 sequence reads: CASSFWGTEAFF. In nucleotides, the CDR3 is TGTGCCAGCAGCTTTTGGGGGACTGAAGCTTTCTTT.

CDR3 DNA sequence: TGTGCCAGCAGCGGCGACAGGGTTGATTCACCCCTCCACTTT. Amino acid sequence: CASSGDRVDSPLHF. The chain has TRBV9 and TRBJ1-6; 7 nucleotides align to TRBD1. Per germline, CDR1 SGDLS and CDR2 YYNGEE. The V gene end was trimmed by 3 bases and the J gene end by 8 bases; junction bases not matched to a gene: 5. CDR3 length equals 14 residues. Based on the CDR3 plus reference TRBV9 and TRBJ1-6, the full variable domain is DSGVTQTPKHLITATGQRVTLRCSPRSGDLSVYWYQQSLDQGLQFLIQYYNGEERAKGNILERFSAQQFPDLHSELNLSSLELGDSALYFCASSGDRVDSPLHFGNGTRLTVT.

The chain couples TRBV3-1 (or the pseudogene TRBV3-2) to TRBJ1-1; D not certain. Germline-derived CDR1 and CDR2 are LGHDT and YNNKEL (reference sequence). Trimming pared 0 bases from V and 1 base from J, leaving 6 bases between. The CDR3 extends over 14 amino acids. The CDR3, as DNA: TGTGCCAGCAGCCAAGATTTGGGGAACACTGAAGCTTTCTTT. Protein sequence: CASSQDLGNTEAFF.

The V gene is TRBV19, the J gene TRBJ2-1; either TRBD1 or TRBD2 may fit D (5 bases each). Germline CDR1 and CDR2: LNHDA and SQIVND (reference sequence). This CDR3 is built from 14 residues. Between the trimmed V and J ends, which lost 3 bases and 8 bases, there was a span of 14 bases. The CDR3 nucleotides read TGTGCCAGTAGTATGGGGGATTCTATGGATGAGCAGTTCTTC. As protein: CASSMGDSMDEQFF.

Notes on this clone: An end of the junction does not agree with germline; a read error may underlie this. This rearrangement joins TRBV5-1 to TRBJ2-2; TRBD1 matches at 7 bases. The CDR3 totals 16 residues. Germline-derived CDR1 and CDR2 are SGHRS and YFSETQ. CDR3 region: CASRLEGTDDTGELFF. The DNA for the CDR3 is TGCGCCAGCAGGTTGGAAGGGACAGATGACACCGGGGAGCTGTTTTTT.

The gene calls are TRBV4-1 and TRBJ1-1, with 8 bases lining up with TRBD1. Germline trimming cut 8 bases from V and 3 bases from J; bases unmatched to any gene: 5. Germline V gives CDR1 MGHRA, CDR2 YSYEKL. This CDR3 has 13 residues. CDR3 sequence reads: CASGQGWDTEAFF. The CDR3 coding sequence is TGCGCCAGCGGACAGGGTTGGGACACTGAAGCTTTCTTT.

J is TRBJ2-3 and V is TRBV9; 16 bases align to TRBD2. Germline assignment: CDR1 SGDLS and CDR2 YYNGEE. The CDR3 covers 15 residues. The V and J ends lost 3 bases and 11 bases, in that order; junction bases with no gene match: 6. The CDR3 region is CASSAGTSGREEQYF. CDR3 DNA: TGTGCCAGCAGCGCCGGGACTAGCGGGAGGGAGGAGCAGTATTTT.

V is TRBV3-1 (or the pseudogene TRBV3-2) and J is TRBJ2-4, with 7 nucleotides matching TRBD1. Germline V gene data show CDR1 as LGHDT and CDR2 as YNNKEL (reference sequence). This CDR3 region has 16 residues. V dropped 4 bases and J dropped 8; count of bases not matched to a gene: 14. The CDR3 loop reads CASSLGFGTVGDIQYF. The CDR3 coding sequence is TGTGCCAGCAGCCTCGGTTTTGGGACAGTGGGGGACATTCAGTACTTC.

CDR3 protein: CASSQPGQGTGELFF. The CDR3 DNA reads as TGCGCCAGCAGCCAGCCGGGACAGGGGACCGGGGAGCTGTTTTTT. This sequence joins TRBV4-1 and TRBJ2-2, with 10 bases that match TRBD1. V lost 3 bases, J lost 5 bases, and 3 bases stayed unmatched. The CDR3 loop spans 15 amino acids. Germline lookup yields CDR1 MGHRA and CDR2 YSYEKL.

The J gene is TRBJ2-7, the V gene TRBV5-4; D gene unclear. Per the germline V gene, CDR1 is SGHNT and CDR2 is YYREEE (reference sequence). CDR3 length: 14 amino acids. V gave up 1 base and J gave up 1 base, with 9 bases separating them. CDR3 DNA sequence: TGTGCCAGCAGCTTGTCGTACGGTTCCTACGAGCAGTACTTC. Protein product: CASSLSYGSYEQYF. The entire variable domain, with the rest obtained from reference TRBV5-4 and TRBJ2-7, is as follows: ETGVTQSPTHLIKTRGQQVTLRCSSQSGHNTVSWYQQALGQGPQFIFQYYREEENGRGNFPPRFSGLQFPNYSSELNVNALELDDSALYLCASSLSYGSYEQYFGPGTRLTVT.

This chain connects TRBV3-1 (or the pseudogene TRBV3-2) to TRBJ2-7; unclear D gene. The CDR3 extends over 14 amino acids. In germline, CDR1 is LGHDT, CDR2 YNNKEL (reference sequence). V lost 3 bases and J lost 0, with 9 bases in between. CDR3 sequence: CASSQIGSSYEQYF. The CDR3 DNA reads as TGTGCCAGCAGCCAGATAGGCAGCTCCTACGAGCAGTACTTC.

CDR3 nucleotide sequence: TGCAGTGCTCGGCGCGACGAGCAGTACTTC. It encodes CSARRDEQYF. The chain joins TRBV20-1 to TRBJ2-7; D is ambiguous. Looked up from germline, CDR1 is DFQATT and CDR2 is SNEGSKA (reference sequence). Trimming shortened V by 5 bases and J by 5 bases, and 7 bases separated the two germline ends. The CDR3 loop spans 10 amino acids.

The J gene is TRBJ2-3, the V gene TRBV28; D unclear. V shed 1 base and J shed 1 base, with 6 bases lying between them. The germline CDR1 and CDR2 sequences are MDHEN and SYDVKM. The CDR3 runs to 14 residues. The CDR3 DNA reads as TGTGCCAGCAGTTTATCGACCGGCACAGATACGCAGTATTTT. Protein product: CASSLSTGTDTQYF.